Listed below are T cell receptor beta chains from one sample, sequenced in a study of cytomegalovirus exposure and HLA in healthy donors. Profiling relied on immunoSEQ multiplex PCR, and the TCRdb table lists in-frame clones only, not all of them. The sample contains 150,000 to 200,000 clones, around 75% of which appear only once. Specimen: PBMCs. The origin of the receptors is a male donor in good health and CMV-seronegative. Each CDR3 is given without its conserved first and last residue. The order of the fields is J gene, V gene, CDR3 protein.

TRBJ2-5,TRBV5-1,ASRPGVEETQY
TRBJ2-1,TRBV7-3,ASSLLTRTDEQF
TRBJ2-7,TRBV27,AGSPPGLAGYYEQY
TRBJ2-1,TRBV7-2,ASARTPLYEQF
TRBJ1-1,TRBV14,ASSQQPFGATEAF
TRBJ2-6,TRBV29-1,SVVRLKLWSVLT
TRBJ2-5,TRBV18,ASSPDRVQETQY
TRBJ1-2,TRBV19,ASSGQVIYGYT
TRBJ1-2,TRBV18,ASSPREVYGYT
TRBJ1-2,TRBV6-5,ASSSGPRDYGYT